The clone carrying this T cell receptor beta chain came up many times. Sorting captured naive CD8 T cells as CD8+CD4-CCR7+CD45RA+. This entry comes from a study of molecular identifiers for immune sequencing clone quantification. Both previously described methods and listed TCR primers were employed to make bulk TCR libraries. TCRdb called the PCR reads again in MiXCR, with one record for every CDR3 protein. This table has about 300,000 distinct CDR3 sequences, about a fifth appearing once. Per germline, CDR1 SGHAT and CDR2 FQNNGV. This CDR3 region has 16 residues. Trimming left V 3 bases short and J 3 bases short, with 16 bases between.

Sample: naive CD8+ T cells from blood, with Jurkat cell RNA spiked in. Subset here: FACS-sorted CD8+CD4-CCR7+CD45RA+ naive T cells. The receptor was derived from a human donor in good health. Some libraries in this study had Jurkat cell RNA spiked in. The V gene is TRBV11-2, the J gene TRBJ2-3, with D maybe TRBD2 (6 bases). The DNA for the CDR3 is TGTGCCAGCAGCTTGGATGTGGGGGGTTTAACAGATACGCAGTATTTT. It encodes CASSLDVGGLTDTQYF.